The rows below give T cell receptor beta chains drawn from one sample of a study of blood T cell repertoires in COVID-19. Assay used: immunoSEQ multiplex PCR; TCRdb lists only in-frame clones, some missing. The sample has roughly 60,000 clones, approximately 75% seen once; the top ten hold around 14%. Source material: peripheral blood. These receptors were obtained from a man aged 80 or over with acute or convalescent COVID-19. The CDR3 runs from the conserved cysteine through the conserved F or W. A D gene is named only where the DNA matches it firmly. A clone size is listed for some rows: how often the clone was seen (once, few, many), or a class if it is expanded.

J | D | V | size | DNA | CDR3
TRBJ1-1 | . | TRBV2 | . | TGTGCCAGCAACCCTCGGACAGAAACGAACACTGAAGCTTTCTTT | CASNPRTETNTEAFF
TRBJ2-7 | TRBD1 | TRBV5-1 | . | TGCGCCAGCTACCGGGACAGGGGGACCGAGCAGTACTTC | CASYRDRGTEQYF
TRBJ2-3 | TRBD1 | TRBV2 | . | TGTGCCAGCAGCCGACAGGGGGCTGGTGATACGCAGTATTTT | CASSRQGAGDTQYF
TRBJ2-3 | TRBD1 | TRBV2 | . | TGTGCCAGCAGTCGACAGGGCCTTAGCACAGATACGCAGTATTTT | CASSRQGLSTDTQYF
TRBJ1-2 | TRBD1 | TRBV18 | . | TGTGCCAGCTCACCACGACTAACCGGGACAGGGGATCACTATGGCTACACCTTC | CASSPRLTGTGDHYGYTF
TRBJ2-7 | TRBD1 | TRBV11-3 | once | TGTGCCAGCAGCCGTAGGGAGGGACAGGGGGGACTCTACGAGCAGTACTTC | CASSRREGQGGLYEQYF
TRBJ1-5 | . | TRBV30 | . | TGTGCCTGGAGCACAAAGGGGAGCAATCAGCCCCAGCATTTT | CAWSTKGSNQPQHF
TRBJ1-1 | TRBD1 | TRBV19 | . | TGTGCCAGTATTGAGACAGGGGCTGCTTACACTGAAGCTTTCTTT | CASIETGAAYTEAFF
TRBJ2-1 | TRBD1 | TRBV19 | . | TGTGCCAGTAGTCCCTCACAGGGGGCTATTGAGCAGTTCTTC | CASSPSQGAIEQFF
TRBJ2-5 | . | TRBV7-8 | . | TGTGCCAGCAGCCCCGTCGGGAGGGACAGAGGACAAGAGACCCAGTACTTC | CASSPVGRDRGQETQYF
TRBJ1-6 | . | TRBV5-5 | . | TGTGCCAGCAGCTTGGGGACAGATAATTCACCCCTCCACTTT | CASSLGTDNSPLHF
TRBJ1-3 | TRBD1 | TRBV7-6 | . | TGTGCCAGCAGCCCGTGGGACAGGTCGCGGAACACCATATATTTT | CASSPWDRSRNTIYF
TRBJ1-1 | . | TRBV14 | . | TGTGCCAGCAGCCAGCTACAGGGCGTCACTGAAGCTTTCTTT | CASSQLQGVTEAFF
TRBJ2-7 | . | TRBV30 | . | TGTGCCTGGAGTGTACTCCAGGGGGGCGAGCAGTACTTC | CAWSVLQGGEQYF
TRBJ2-6 | . | TRBV7-9 | . | TGTGCCAGCAGCGAGGCGGGCTCTGGGGCCAACGTCCTGACTTTC | CASSEAGSGANVLTF
TRBJ1-1 | . | TRBV5-1 | once | TGCGCCAGCAGCTGGTCTGCAGGGCCTAACACTGAAGCTTTCTTT | CASSWSAGPNTEAFF
TRBJ2-7 | . | TRBV9 | . | TGTGCCAGCAGCCTAGAGCCGACAGCCTCCTACGAGCAGTACTTC | CASSLEPTASYEQYF
TRBJ1-1 | TRBD1 | TRBV5-1 | . | TGCGCCAGCAGCTTAAGGACAGGGGGAGGCACTGAAGCTTTCTTT | CASSLRTGGGTEAFF
TRBJ1-5 | TRBD1 | TRBV5-5 | . | TGTGCCAGCAGCCCAAGTGGACAGGGGCATTGGCCCCAGCATTTT | CASSPSGQGHWPQHF
TRBJ1-6 | . | TRBV5-6 | . | TGTGCCAGCAGCCCGGGATTTATTCATCCACCCCTCCACTTT | CASSPGFIHPPLHF
TRBJ2-1 | . | TRBV7-9 | . | TGTGCCAGCAGCTTAGAAGGACTCCTCTACAATGAGCAGTTCTTC | CASSLEGLLYNEQFF
TRBJ2-7 | TRBD1 | TRBV2 | . | TGTGCCAGCAGCGGTCTTTCAGGGACAGGGGCCGCCTACGAGCAGTACTTC | CASSGLSGTGAAYEQYF
TRBJ1-2 | . | TRBV7-8 | once | TGTGCCAGCAGCTTAGGTCTCGTCCGGGTTACCAACTATGGCTACACCTTC | CASSLGLVRVTNYGYTF
TRBJ2-7 | . | TRBV7-9 | few | TGTGCCAGCAGCACTCACAGCTACGAGCAGTACTTC | CASSTHSYEQYF
TRBJ1-1 | . | TRBV5-7 | . | TGTGCCAACCTTTGGGGGGGTGAGAACACTGAAGCTTTCTTT | CANLWGGENTEAFF
TRBJ1-2 | TRBD1 | TRBV7-9 | once | TGTGCCAGCAGCCCCGGACAGGGGAACTATGGCTACACCTTC | CASSPGQGNYGYTF
TRBJ1-1 | . | TRBV10-1 | many | TGCGCCAGCGCGAGCGACACTGAAGCTTTCTTT | CASASDTEAFF
TRBJ2-3 | TRBD2 | TRBV7-8 | . | TGTGCCAGCAGCTTAGGCCCCAAACACATAGCGGGGAACACAGATACGCAGTATTTT | CASSLGPKHIAGNTDTQYF
TRBJ1-1 | . | TRBV4-2 | . | TGTGCCAGCAGCCAAGACGCAGGGAACACTGAAGCTTTCTTT | CASSQDAGNTEAFF
TRBJ1-1 | . | TRBV20-1 | . | TGCAGTGCTAGTGATCCGCAGGGTGGGAACACTGAAGCTTTCTTT | CSASDPQGGNTEAFF
TRBJ2-3 | . | TRBV24-1 | . | TGTGCCACCAGTGACCCGGACAGTGATACGCAGTATTTT | CATSDPDSDTQYF
TRBJ1-5 | . | TRBV28 | . | TGTGCCAGCAGTAAGGGGGGGGGCAACAATCAGCCCCAGCATTTT | CASSKGGGNNQPQHF
TRBJ2-5 | TRBD1 | TRBV7-6 | . | TGTGCCAGCAGCCAAGGGGGGACAGGGAGGGAGACCCAGTACTTC | CASSQGGTGRETQYF
TRBJ1-4 | TRBD1 | TRBV6-6 | . | TGTGCCAGCACCGAAGACGGGACAGATGAAAAACTGTTTTTT | CASTEDGTDEKLFF
TRBJ2-7 | . | TRBV5-1 | few | TGCGCCAGCAGCTTGGCCTCCGGGACACCTTACGAGCAGTACTTC | CASSLASGTPYEQYF
TRBJ1-6 | . | TRBV7-2 | . | TGTGCCAGCAGCTTAGAACTAGGGAATTCACCCCTCCACTTT | CASSLELGNSPLHF
TRBJ2-1 | TRBD1 | TRBV18 | . | TGTGCCAGCTCTCCGGGACAGCACAATGAGCAGTTCTTC | CASSPGQHNEQFF
TRBJ1-6 | TRBD1 | TRBV2 | once | TGTGCCAGCACATCTACAGGGGCCGACTCACCCCTCCACTTT | CASTSTGADSPLHF
TRBJ1-6 | . | TRBV21-1 | . | TGTGCCAGCAGCAAAGAATTGGGACTCCGCTATTATTCACCCCTCCACTTT | CASSKELGLRYYSPLHF
TRBJ2-7 | TRBD1 | TRBV3-1/TRBV3-2 | . | TGTGCCAGCAGAGGACAGGGGGCTCACGAGCAGTACTTC | CASRGQGAHEQYF
TRBJ2-5 | . | TRBV27 | . | TGTGCCAGCAGTTTACGGAGCCAAGAGACCCAGTACTTC | CASSLRSQETQYF
TRBJ1-3 | . | TRBV5-1 | . | TGCGCCAGCAGCTCGGCGGGAGGTGGAAACACCATATATTTT | CASSSAGGGNTIYF
TRBJ2-7 | . | TRBV7-2 | . | TGTGCCAGCAGTCGGGACTTCGAGCAGTACTTC | CASSRDFEQYF
TRBJ1-4 | . | TRBV5-1 | . | TGCGCCAGCAGTCCCATGCCCGGGAACGAAAAACTGTTTTTT | CASSPMPGNEKLFF
TRBJ2-5 | . | TRBV18 | . | TGTGCCAGCTCACCAGAGTACCAAGAGACCCAGTACTTC | CASSPEYQETQYF
TRBJ1-1 | . | TRBV12-5 | few | TGTGCTAGTGGTACTATCCGGGACACCGGCGGGGGGACTGAAGCTTTCTTT | CASGTIRDTGGGTEAFF
TRBJ2-1 | TRBD2 | TRBV5-4 | . | TGTGCCAGCAGCCGAGGGACTAGCGTTAATTACAATGAGCAGTTCTTC | CASSRGTSVNYNEQFF
TRBJ1-1 | . | TRBV6-2/TRBV6-3 | . | TGTGCCAGCAGTTACAGGGAGTGGACTGAAGCTTTCTTT | CASSYREWTEAFF
TRBJ1-1 | . | TRBV10-1 | . | TGCGCCAGCAGTGGGCCAAACACTGAAGCTTTCTTT | CASSGPNTEAFF
TRBJ1-1 | . | TRBV14 | . | TGTGCCAGCAGCCAAGGAGTGGGGCACACCGCTGAAGCTTTCTTT | CASSQGVGHTAEAFF
TRBJ2-5 | TRBD1 | TRBV30 | . | TGTGCCTGGGCCTACAGGGGGAGGGAGACCCAGTACTTC | CAWAYRGRETQYF
TRBJ2-3 | . | TRBV6-5 | . | TGTGCCAGCAGTCGCAGGGGATTTCGCACAGATACGCAGTATTTT | CASSRRGFRTDTQYF
TRBJ1-2 | . | TRBV10-3 | once | TGTGCCATCAGCAAGGACACTAACTATGGCTACACCTTC | CAISKDTNYGYTF
TRBJ1-6 | TRBD1 | TRBV6-5 | . | TGTGCCAGCAGAGGCGGGGACAGGGTGAGTTCACCCCTCCACTTT | CASRGGDRVSSPLHF
TRBJ1-2 | . | TRBV7-6 | once | TGTGCCAGCAGCTTAGACGCACAGGGACGTGGCTACACCTTC | CASSLDAQGRGYTF
TRBJ2-3 | TRBD2 | TRBV27 | . | TGTGCCAGCAGTCCACGCTATTGGCGGGGGGGCCAGAAAGATACGCAGTATTTT | CASSPRYWRGGQKDTQYF
TRBJ1-6 | TRBD1 | TRBV4-2 | . | TGTGCCAGCAGCCAAGCCCACGGGACAGGGGCGCCCAATTCACCCCTCCACTTT | CASSQAHGTGAPNSPLHF